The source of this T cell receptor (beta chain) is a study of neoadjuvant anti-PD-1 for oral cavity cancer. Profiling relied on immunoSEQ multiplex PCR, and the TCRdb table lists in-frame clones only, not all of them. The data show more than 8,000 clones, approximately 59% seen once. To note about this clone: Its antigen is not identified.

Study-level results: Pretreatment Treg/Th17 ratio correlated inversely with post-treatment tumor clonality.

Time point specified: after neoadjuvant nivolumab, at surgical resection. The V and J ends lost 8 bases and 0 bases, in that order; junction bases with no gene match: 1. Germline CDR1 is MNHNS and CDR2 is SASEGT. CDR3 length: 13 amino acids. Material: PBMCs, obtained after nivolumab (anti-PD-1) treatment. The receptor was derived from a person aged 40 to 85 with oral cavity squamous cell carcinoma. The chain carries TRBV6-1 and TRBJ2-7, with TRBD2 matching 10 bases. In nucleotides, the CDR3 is TGTGCCAGCTTAGCGGGGGGCTCCTACGAGCAGTACTTC. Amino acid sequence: CASLAGGSYEQYF.